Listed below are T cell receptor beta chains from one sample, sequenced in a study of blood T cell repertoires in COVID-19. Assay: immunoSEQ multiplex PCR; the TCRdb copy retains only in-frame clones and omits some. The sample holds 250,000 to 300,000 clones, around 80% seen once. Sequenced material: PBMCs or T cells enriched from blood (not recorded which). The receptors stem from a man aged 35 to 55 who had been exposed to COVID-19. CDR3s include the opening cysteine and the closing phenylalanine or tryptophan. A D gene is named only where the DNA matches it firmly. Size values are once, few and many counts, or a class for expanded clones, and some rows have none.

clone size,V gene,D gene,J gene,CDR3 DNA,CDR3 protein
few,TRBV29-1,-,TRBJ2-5,TGCAGCGCCTCAGGGGCGGGCACGGGAGAGACCCAGTACTTC,CSASGAGTGETQYF
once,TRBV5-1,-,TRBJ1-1,TGCGCCAGCAGCTTACGAACGGGACAAGGCACTGAAGCTTTCTTT,CASSLRTGQGTEAFF
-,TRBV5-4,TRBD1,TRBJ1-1,TGTGCCAGCAGGACCGGGACAGACCCTCTGAACACTGAAGCTTTCTTT,CASRTGTDPLNTEAFF
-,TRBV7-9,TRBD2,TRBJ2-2,TGTGCCACCTCCTTAAGCGGGAGCGAACGCACCGGGGAGCTGTTTTTT,CATSLSGSERTGELFF
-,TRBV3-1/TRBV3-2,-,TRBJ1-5,TGTGCCAGCAGCCGTATCCGTGGCCAGCCCCAGCATTTT,CASSRIRGQPQHF
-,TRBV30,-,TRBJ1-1,TGTGCCTGGACGGGGGGGGTAGTAGCTGAAGCTTTCTTT,CAWTGGVVAEAFF
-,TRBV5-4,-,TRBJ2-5,TGTGCCAGCAGCCCCCCAGGTAGCCAAGAGACCCAGTACTTC,CASSPPGSQETQYF
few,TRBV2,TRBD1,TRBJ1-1,TGTGCCATTACAGGGACAGTGACTGAAGCTTTCTTT,CAITGTVTEAFF
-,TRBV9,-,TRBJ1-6,TGTGCCACTAAAGGACAGAAAGATAATTCACCCCTCCACTTT,CATKGQKDNSPLHF
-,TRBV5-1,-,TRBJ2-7,TGCGCCAGCAGCTTGTACGGGGGATCCTACGAGCAGTACTTC,CASSLYGGSYEQYF
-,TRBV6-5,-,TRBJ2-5,TGTGCCAGCGGAGAGGGCAGGCCCCGATGGGAGACCCAGTACTTC,CASGEGRPRWETQYF
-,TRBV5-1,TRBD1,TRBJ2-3,TGCGCCAGCAGCCTAACCGGGACAGGGGGCACAGATACGCAGTATTTT,CASSLTGTGGTDTQYF
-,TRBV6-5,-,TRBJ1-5,TGTGCCAGCAGTTACTCTGGCAGAAACAATCAGCCCCAGCATTTT,CASSYSGRNNQPQHF
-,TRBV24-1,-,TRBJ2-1,TGTGCCACCAGTGAGTCCGGGGGTGGATGGTACAATGAGCAGTTCTTC,CATSESGGGWYNEQFF
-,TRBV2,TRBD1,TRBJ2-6,TGTGCCAGCAGTGAACCGACCCGGACAGGGGGACTGGTTGGGGCCAACGTCCTGACTTTC,CASSEPTRTGGLVGANVLTF
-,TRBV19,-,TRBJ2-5,TGTGCCAGTGCCCGTTCGGTCCAAGAGACCCAGTACTTC,CASARSVQETQYF
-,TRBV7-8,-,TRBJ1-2,TGTGCCAGCAGCTTAGTTCAGGGGCCCTCCGACTATGGCTACACCTTC,CASSLVQGPSDYGYTF
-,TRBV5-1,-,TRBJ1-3,TGCGCCAGTAGCGTGAGTGGAAACACCATATATTTT,CASSVSGNTIYF